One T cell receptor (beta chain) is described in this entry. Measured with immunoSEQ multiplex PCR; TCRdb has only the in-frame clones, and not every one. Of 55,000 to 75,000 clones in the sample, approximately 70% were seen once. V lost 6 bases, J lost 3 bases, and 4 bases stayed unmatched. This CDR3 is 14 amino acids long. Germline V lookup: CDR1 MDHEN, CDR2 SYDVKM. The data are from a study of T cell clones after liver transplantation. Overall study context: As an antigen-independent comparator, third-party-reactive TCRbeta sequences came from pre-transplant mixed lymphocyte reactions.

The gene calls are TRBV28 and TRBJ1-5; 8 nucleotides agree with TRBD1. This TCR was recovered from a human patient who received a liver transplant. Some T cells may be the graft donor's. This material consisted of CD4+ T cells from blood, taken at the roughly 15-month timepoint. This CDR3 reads CASRSTGDNQPQHF. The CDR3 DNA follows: TGTGCCAGCAGATCGACAGGGGACAATCAGCCCCAGCATTTT.